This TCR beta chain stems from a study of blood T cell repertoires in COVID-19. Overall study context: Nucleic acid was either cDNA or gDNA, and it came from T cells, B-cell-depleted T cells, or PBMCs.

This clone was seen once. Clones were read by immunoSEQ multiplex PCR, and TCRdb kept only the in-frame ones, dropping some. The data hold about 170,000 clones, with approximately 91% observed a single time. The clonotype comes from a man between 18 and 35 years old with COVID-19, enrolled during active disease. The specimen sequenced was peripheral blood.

The chain's CDR3 is CASSSGGIAKNIQYF. CDR3 sequence (DNA): TGTGCCAGCAGCTCGGGGGGGATTGCCAAAAACATTCAGTACTTC. V gene TRBV9 combines with J gene TRBJ2-4, with TRBD2 identical over 8 bases. The CDR3 spans 15 residues. J was trimmed by 1 base and V by 4 bases; bases with no gene match: 4. Looked up from germline, CDR1 is SGDLS and CDR2 is YYNGEE. Filled out from reference TRBV9 and TRBJ2-4, the complete variable domain reads DSGVTQTPKHLITATGQRVTLRCSPRSGDLSVYWYQQSLDQGLQFLIQYYNGEERAKGNILERFSAQQFPDLHSELNLSSLELGDSALYFCASSSGGIAKNIQYFGAGTRLSVL.